A selection of T cell receptor beta chains follows, all from one sample in a study of neurological immune-mediated disorders. TCRdb re-analysed the 5' RACE reads in MiXCR, keeping a single row per CDR3 protein. The sample includes 50,000 to 75,000 distinct CDR3 sequences, 10% to 15% seen only once; the top ten take around a tenth. The sample comprised PBMCs. These receptors originate from a woman aged 55-69 years with HTLV-1-associated myelopathy (HAM/TSP). The CDR3 runs from the conserved cysteine through the conserved F or W. Each record gives: J gene, V gene, clone size, D gene, CDR3 DNA, CDR3 protein. The D gene is left open where the match is weak. The listing skips clone size in some rows; elsewhere it reads once, few, many or a size class.

>TRBJ2-1|TRBV20-1|many|.
TGCAGTGCTAGGGGAGCGGAAAATGAGCAGTTCTTC
CSARGAENEQFF
>TRBJ2-1|TRBV9|many|TRBD2
TGTGCCAGCAGCGTAGCCGGGGGCGGGAGGATGTACAATGAGCAGTTCTTC
CASSVAGGGRMYNEQFF
>TRBJ2-4|TRBV28|many|TRBD2
TGTGCCAGCAGGCCCTTGACTAGCGGGAGAACCAAAAACATTCAGTACTTC
CASRPLTSGRTKNIQYF
>TRBJ2-7|TRBV7-9|many|TRBD1
TGTGCCAGCAGCCCGGGACAGGGGGCCCTCGAGCAGTACTTC
CASSPGQGALEQYF
>TRBJ2-5|TRBV10-3|many|.
TGTGCCATCAGTGAACGTACAGGAAACCAAGAGACCCAGTACTTC
CAISERTGNQETQYF
>TRBJ2-1|TRBV4-1|once|TRBD2
TGCGCCAGCAGCCAAGTCACTAGCGGGAGGTCCTACAATGAGCAGTTCTTC
CASSQVTSGRSYNEQFF
>TRBJ2-2|TRBV29-1|many|TRBD1
TGCAGCGCCCGGACAGGGGGAACCGGGGAGCTGTTTTTT
CSARTGGTGELFF
>TRBJ1-1|TRBV15|many|.
TGTGCCACCAGCAACGACTTCACTGAAGCTTTCTTT
CATSNDFTEAFF
>TRBJ1-5|TRBV19|many|.
TGTGCCAGTAGTATTGATGGTCAGCCCCAGCATTTT
CASSIDGQPQHF
>TRBJ1-4|TRBV2|many|.
TGTGCCAGCAGTGAAGAGACACAGCTTAATGAAAAACTGTTTTTT
CASSEETQLNEKLFF
>TRBJ2-7|TRBV28|many|.
TGTGCCAGCAGTTTCTTTCAGGGAGGCTACGAGCAGTACTTC
CASSFFQGGYEQYF
>TRBJ1-1|TRBV6-2/TRBV6-3|.|TRBD1
TGTGCCAGCAGTTACCGGGACAGGGGTAACACTGAAGCTTTCTTT
CASSYRDRGNTEAFF
>TRBJ2-5|TRBV12-3/TRBV12-4|many|.
TGTGCCAGCAGTCCCTTGGCCGGGCGGCAAGAGACCCAGTACTTC
CASSPLAGRQETQYF
>TRBJ2-7|TRBV27|many|.
TGTGCCAGCAGTTTGTACCCGGGGAGCGAGCAGTACTTC
CASSLYPGSEQYF
>TRBJ1-4|TRBV20-1|many|.
TGCAACCCAAGACAGGACGCAACTAATGAAAAACTGTTTTTT
CNPRQDATNEKLFF
>TRBJ1-4|TRBV20-1|many|TRBD1
TGCAGTGCTAGAGGGACAGGGTCTGCTGAAAAACTGTTTTTT
CSARGTGSAEKLFF
>TRBJ2-3|TRBV7-3|.|TRBD2
TGTACCAGCAGCCCCCCCAGGGGAAGAAAGCGGGGGCGCACAGATACGCAGTATTTT
CTSSPPRGRKRGRTDTQYF
>TRBJ2-7|TRBV27|many|TRBD2
TGTGCCAGCACTCCAAGTCTCGGGACTAGCGGGGGGTGGGAGCAGTACTTC
CASTPSLGTSGGWEQYF
>TRBJ1-2|TRBV10-2|.|.
TGCGCCAGCAGTGACAGGGAAGTAAATGGCTACACCTTC
CASSDREVNGYTF
>TRBJ2-3|TRBV5-1|many|.
TGCGCCAGCAGCTCCCTTGCCCCTGGGGCGGGGCGCACAGATACGCAGTATTTT
CASSSLAPGAGRTDTQYF
>TRBJ2-7|TRBV4-1|many|.
TGCGCCAGCAGCCAAGGAGGCAGTACCTACGAGCAGTACTTC
CASSQGGSTYEQYF
>TRBJ2-3|TRBV7-2|many|.
TGTGCCAGCAGCTCTCAGGGAACTACAGATACGCAGTATTTT
CASSSQGTTDTQYF
>TRBJ2-5|TRBV7-9|many|.
TGTGCCAGCAGCCCCCCAGGGGCCGGGGAGACCCAGTACTTC
CASSPPGAGETQYF
>TRBJ1-1|TRBV12-3/TRBV12-4|many|.
TGTGCCAGCAGTTTAGGGGCAGGGGAAGGCACTGAAGCTTTCTTT
CASSLGAGEGTEAFF
>TRBJ2-2|TRBV4-2|.|.
TGTGCCAGCAGCCTATACACGCAGGGACAAGGGAACACCTGGGAGCTGTTTTTT
CASSLYTQGQGNTWELFF
>TRBJ2-1|TRBV20-1|many|TRBD2
TGCAGTGCTAGAAGCATGGGAGCAGCTGGGGGGGGGATTTACAATGAGCAGTTCTTC
CSARSMGAAGGGIYNEQFF
>TRBJ2-5|TRBV20-1|many|.
TGCAGTGCATACGCCGAGGGAGGTGGGGGGACCCAGTACTTC
CSAYAEGGGGTQYF
>TRBJ1-1|TRBV6-1|.|.
TGTGCCAGACCACCAAGGGGAGCAGACACTGAAGCTTTCTTT
CARPPRGADTEAFF
>TRBJ1-3|TRBV12-3/TRBV12-4|many|TRBD1
TGTGCCAGCAGTACCGAAGGGACAGGGACTGGAAACACCATATATTTT
CASSTEGTGTGNTIYF
>TRBJ2-1|TRBV6-6|many|TRBD2
TGTGCCAGCAGTCTCCCCGGGACTAGCGGGAGTAATGAGCAGTTCTTC
CASSLPGTSGSNEQFF
>TRBJ2-2|TRBV2|many|.
TGTGCCAGCAGTCGTAGGGGCACCGGGGAGCTGTTTTTT
CASSRRGTGELFF
>TRBJ2-5|TRBV4-2|many|.
TGTGCCAGCAGCCAAGAGGAAGGGGGAGAGACCCAGTACTTC
CASSQEEGGETQYF
>TRBJ2-2|TRBV9|many|TRBD1
TGTGCCAGCAGCGTAGGGACAGGGCGCCCCGGGGAGCTGTTTTTT
CASSVGTGRPGELFF
>TRBJ2-7|TRBV10-1|.|.
TGCGCCACCCCTGGGGTAGCGATTAGCTCCTACGAGCAGTACTTC
CATPGVAISSYEQYF
>TRBJ2-2|TRBV7-2|.|.
TGTGCCAGCAGCCAGTTGCCAGGGGTCGGGGAGCTGTTTTTT
CASSQLPGVGELFF
>TRBJ2-7|TRBV20-1|many|TRBD2
TGCAGTGCTAGAGATTTTGCGGGAGGGCCGTCCTACGAGCAGTACTTC
CSARDFAGGPSYEQYF
>TRBJ2-1|TRBV20-1|many|.
TGCAGTGCTGTGGGAACCTCCTACAATGAGCAGTTCTTC
CSAVGTSYNEQFF
>TRBJ1-1|TRBV3-1|.|TRBD1
TGTGCCAGCAGCCAGACAGGGGGGAACACTGAAGCTTTCTTT
CASSQTGGNTEAFF
>TRBJ2-1|TRBV4-1|many|.
TGCGCCAGCAGCCAAGATGGAGCGTCCTACAATGAGCAGTTCTTC
CASSQDGASYNEQFF
>TRBJ2-7|TRBV10-3|many|TRBD1
TGTGCCATCAGTACGACAGGGGGTTACGAGCAGTACTTC
CAISTTGGYEQYF
>TRBJ2-1|TRBV29-1|many|TRBD2
TGCAGCGTAAAGACTAGCGGGAGGCTCGATGAGCAGTTCTTC
CSVKTSGRLDEQFF
>TRBJ1-1|TRBV7-9|many|.
TGTGCCAGCAGCCCGGACAGACGGGCTTTCTTT
CASSPDRRAFF
>TRBJ2-7|TRBV12-3/TRBV12-4|.|.
TGTGCAAGAAGTTCCCGGGGCTACGAGCAGTACTTC
CARSSRGYEQYF
>TRBJ2-2|TRBV3-1|many|.
TGTGCCAGCAGCCGACGCCAGGGGAGCACCGGGGAGCTGTTTTTT
CASSRRQGSTGELFF
>TRBJ1-1|TRBV5-1|many|TRBD1
TGCGCCAGCAGATCACCCAGGGGACAGGGCCTGAACACTGAAGCTTTCTTT
CASRSPRGQGLNTEAFF